The present T cell receptor (beta chain) was sequenced within a study of early T cells in non-severe SARS-CoV-2 infection (dated by TCRdb to the early 2020s). In terms of the full investigation: Because TCR sequencing relied on bulk RNA taken from unsorted whole blood, pairing of alpha and beta chains was not possible.

The method behind the library was 5' RACE. The data were produced on a NextSeq 500. In the TCR library protocol, unique molecular identifiers were attached to individual cDNA molecules to correct for PCR bias and sequencing error. Both TCR alpha and beta chains were sequenced, and tight co-correlation was observed between alpha and beta sequence abundances in each sample. The study's processing was this. Decombinator V4 was used to annotate TCR sequences for V gene, J gene and CDR3. TCRs were defined as expanded if a significant change between any two time points was detected under a Poisson model with p below 0.0001. TCR abundances were normalised to the total number of TCRs sequenced per sample and were expressed as counts per million. MAIT TCRs were defined by TRAV1-2 paired with TRAJ12, TRAJ20 or TRAJ33, and iNKT TCRs by TRAV10 paired with TRAJ18. VDJdb, accessed on 1 November 2021, was searched for TCRs annotated for CMV, EBV and SARS-CoV-2, and TCRs annotated for more than one antigen were excluded. TCRdb reprocessing: public reads trimmed at Q25 with fastp, clones called with MiXCR, in-frame beta chains kept. Each entry is one CDR3 protein sequence, shown with its most common DNA and genes. The V and J calls were determined by TCRdb, not by the authors. The sample records approximately 40,000 distinct CDR3 sequences, 11% of which are singletons. 8.5% to 10% of the sample rests with the top ten.

V loses 1 base of germline sequence and J loses 9 bases, and the interval between the two ends is 7 bases. The CDR3, cysteine through phenylalanine, is 13 amino acids long. Of the read, only the CDR3 DNA is kept; its 39 bases are in frame from base 1. CDR1 and CDR2, looked up from the germline V gene, are LGHNA and YSLEER. This clonotype was recorded at least ten times. Its binding antigen is unknown. Within one base of it there is no much larger clone, and no base qualities were kept. What the work shows at the level of the full study, not this receptor alone: VDJdb matching was skewed toward anti-spike CD8 responses and likely underestimated virus-specific expansions by missing private and CD4 specificities.

The study was a case-control design nested within a healthcare worker cohort in London, UK, with weekly nasopharyngeal swab PCR tests and blood sampling. Healthcare workers were enrolled in the week of the UK lockdown, from 23 to 31 March 2020, and were followed every week for up to about 16 weeks. Sequencing was performed on whole blood. The rearranged chain carries TRBV4-3 and TRBJ1-6, with the D gene not confidently named. This sequence originates from an adult who was a healthcare worker with PCR-confirmed SARS-CoV-2 infection or an uninfected control (not recorded which). This receptor carries the CDR3 CASSQADFSPLHF. The nucleotides are TGCGCCAGCAGCCAAGCAGATTTTTCACCCCTCCACTTT.